This T cell receptor (beta chain) came from a study of regulatory T cells in long-lasting Graves disease. With iRepertoire HTBI primers and Arm-PCR of CDR3 regions, TCR beta libraries were built. TCRdb independently ran MiXCR on the multiplex PCR reads; one entry per CDR3 protein. The sample consists of 400,000 to 500,000 distinct CDR3 sequences, around a fifth of them appearing once. Study results and limitations: Persistent patients shared more public clonotypes (approximately 2,700) than newly diagnosed patients (approximately 960). Gene preferences differed: TRBV28, TRBJ1-2, TRBJ2-5 in persistent cases.

Germline CDR1 reads MDHEN; CDR2 reads SYDVKM. CDR3 size: 14 residues. The germline V and J ends were trimmed by 6 bases and 3 bases, with 14 bases remaining between them. This clonotype was recorded many times. Its antigen is unidentified. Stated time point: persistent/refractory GD, antithyroid drugs over 5 years with positive TRAb. With RNA extracted from PBMCs as input, the TCR library was made. In Xi'an, China, an endocrinology department was the source of patients. The TCR was taken from a female donor with Graves disease. The input for sequencing was peripheral blood mononuclear cells (PBMCs), taken when the disease was refractory, from a patient treated with antithyroid drugs. The V and J genes are TRBV28 and TRBJ1-2; weak D call: TRBD1 (5 bases). For the CDR3, the DNA is TGTGCCAGCAGACGGGACGGTTCTTACTATGGCTACACCTTC. Translating gives CASRRDGSYYGYTF.